This T cell receptor beta chain was recovered during a study of T-cell reconstitution after alpha-beta-depleted transplantation in children. Findings and limits, study-wide: Newly made T cells mostly supplied T-cell counts and diversity one year after transplant. After transplant, at about two months, alpha-beta T cells were reportedly derived from several hundred expanded graft clones.

The library targeted TCRbeta and was prepared with unique molecular identifiers. MiXCR was run by TCRdb on the PCR reads, yielding one entry per CDR3 protein. This table has 110,000 or so distinct CDR3 sequences, around 6.4% appearing once. Ten or more counts support this clonotype. Antigen: not known. The CDR3 length is 14 residues. Trimming cost V 10 bases and J 5 bases, with 21 bases left between them. This TCR was sampled from a male patient aged 2-10 years who had a stem cell transplant for acute lymphoblastic leukemia, so the T cells may come from the graft donor. The chain links TRBV12-3 or TRBV12-4 to TRBJ2-7; D may be TRBD2 (7 bases). Sequenced here: PBMCs, mostly from graft donor cells, sampled 360 days after TCRalphabeta/CD19-depleted stem cell transplant. The CDR3 DNA reads TGTGCCACCTCGTGGGGGGGCGTCGTCCACGAGCAGTACTTC. Translation: CATSWGGVVHEQYF.